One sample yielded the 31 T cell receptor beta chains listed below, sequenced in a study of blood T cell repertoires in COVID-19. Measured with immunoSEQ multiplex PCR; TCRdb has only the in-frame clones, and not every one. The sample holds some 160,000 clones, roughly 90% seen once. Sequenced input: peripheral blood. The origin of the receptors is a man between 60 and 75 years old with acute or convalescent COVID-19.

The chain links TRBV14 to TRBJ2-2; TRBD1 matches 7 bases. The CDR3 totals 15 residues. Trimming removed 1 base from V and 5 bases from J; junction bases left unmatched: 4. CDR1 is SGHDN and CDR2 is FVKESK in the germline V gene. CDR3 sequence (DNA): TGTGCCAGCAGCCAAGGACAGGGTATGACCGGGGAGCTGTTTTTT. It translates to CASSQGQGMTGELFF.

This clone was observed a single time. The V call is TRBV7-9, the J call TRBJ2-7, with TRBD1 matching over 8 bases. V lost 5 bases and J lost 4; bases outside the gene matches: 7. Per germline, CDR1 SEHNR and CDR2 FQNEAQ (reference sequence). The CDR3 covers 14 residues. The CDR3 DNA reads TGTGCCAGCAGCCCTCCGGGACAGGCTTACGAGCAGTACTTC. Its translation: CASSPPGQAYEQYF. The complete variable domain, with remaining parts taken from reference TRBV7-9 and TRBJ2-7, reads DTGVSQNPRHKITKRGQNVTFRCDPISEHNRLYWYRQTLGQGPEFLTYFQNEAQLEKSRLLSDRFSAERPKGSFSTLEIQRTEQGDSAMYLCASSPPGQAYEQYFGPGTRLTVT.

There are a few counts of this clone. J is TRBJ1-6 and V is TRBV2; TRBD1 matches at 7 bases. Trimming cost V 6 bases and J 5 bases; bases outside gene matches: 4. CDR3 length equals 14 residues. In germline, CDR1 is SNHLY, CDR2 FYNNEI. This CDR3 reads CASRTGLDNSPLHF. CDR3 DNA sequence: TGTGCCAGCAGGACAGGGTTGGATAATTCACCCCTCCACTTT.

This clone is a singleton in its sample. CDR3: CASSRYGATNEKLFF. The CDR3 DNA sequence: TGTGCCAGCAGCCGATACGGTGCAACTAATGAAAAACTGTTTTTT. The J gene is TRBJ1-4, the V gene TRBV5-4; no clear D. The length of the CDR3 is 15 residues. Trimming pared 4 bases from V and 0 bases from J, leaving 10 bases between. Germline V CDR1 and CDR2: SGHNT, YYREEE (reference sequence).

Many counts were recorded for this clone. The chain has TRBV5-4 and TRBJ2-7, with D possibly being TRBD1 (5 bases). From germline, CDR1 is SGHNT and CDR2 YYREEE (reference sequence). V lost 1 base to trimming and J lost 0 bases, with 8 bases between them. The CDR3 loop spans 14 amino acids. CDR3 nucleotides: TGTGCCAGCAGCTTGAGGGGCGGCTCCTACGAGCAGTACTTC. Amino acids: CASSLRGGSYEQYF. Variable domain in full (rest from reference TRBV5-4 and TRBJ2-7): ETGVTQSPTHLIKTRGQQVTLRCSSQSGHNTVSWYQQALGQGPQFIFQYYREEENGRGNFPPRFSGLQFPNYSSELNVNALELDDSALYLCASSLRGGSYEQYFGPGTRLTVT.

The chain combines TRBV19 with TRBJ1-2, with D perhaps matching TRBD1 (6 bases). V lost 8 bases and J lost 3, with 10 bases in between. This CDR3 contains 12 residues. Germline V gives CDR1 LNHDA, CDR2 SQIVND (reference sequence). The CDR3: CASAEGDYGYTF. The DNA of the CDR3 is TGTGCCAGTGCTGAGGGGGACTATGGCTACACCTTC.

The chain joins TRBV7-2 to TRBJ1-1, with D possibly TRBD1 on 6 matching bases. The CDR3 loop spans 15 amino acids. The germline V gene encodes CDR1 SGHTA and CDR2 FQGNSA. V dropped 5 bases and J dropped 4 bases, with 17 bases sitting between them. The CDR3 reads CASSLGTSRGTEAFF. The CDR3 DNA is TGTGCCAGCAGCCTAGGGACATCTAGGGGCACTGAAGCTTTCTTT.

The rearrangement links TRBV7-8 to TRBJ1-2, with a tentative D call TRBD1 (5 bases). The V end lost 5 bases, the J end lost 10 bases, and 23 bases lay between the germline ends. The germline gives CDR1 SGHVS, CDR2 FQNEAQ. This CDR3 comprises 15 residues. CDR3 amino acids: CASSPRRDSGRNYTF. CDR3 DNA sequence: TGTGCCAGCAGCCCTCGTCGGGACTCTGGCCGAAACTACACCTTC. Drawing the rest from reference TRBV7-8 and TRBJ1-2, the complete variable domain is GAGVSQSPRYKVAKRGQDVALRCDPISGHVSLFWYQQALGQGPEFLTYFQNEAQLDKSGLPSDRFFAERPEGSVSTLKIQRTQQEDSAVYLCASSPRRDSGRNYTFGSGTRLTVV.

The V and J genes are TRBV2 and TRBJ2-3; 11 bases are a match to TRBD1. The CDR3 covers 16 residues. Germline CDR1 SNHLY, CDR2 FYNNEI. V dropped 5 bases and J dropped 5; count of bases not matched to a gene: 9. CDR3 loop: CASSFGLGTGGDTQYF. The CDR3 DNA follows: TGTGCCAGCAGTTTCGGGCTGGGGACAGGGGGAGATACGCAGTATTTT. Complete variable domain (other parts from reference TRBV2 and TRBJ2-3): EPEVTQTPSHQVTQMGQEVILRCVPISNHLYFYWYRQILGQKVEFLVSFYNNEISEKSEIFDDQFSVERPDGSNFTLKIRSTKLEDSAMYFCASSFGLGTGGDTQYFGPGTRLTVL.

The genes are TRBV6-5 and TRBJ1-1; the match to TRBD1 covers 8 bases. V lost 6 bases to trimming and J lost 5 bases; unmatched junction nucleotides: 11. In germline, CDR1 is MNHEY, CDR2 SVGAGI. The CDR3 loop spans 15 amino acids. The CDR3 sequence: CASSRGDRGYTEAFF. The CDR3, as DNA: TGTGCCAGCAGCCGGGGCGACAGGGGATATACTGAAGCTTTCTTT.

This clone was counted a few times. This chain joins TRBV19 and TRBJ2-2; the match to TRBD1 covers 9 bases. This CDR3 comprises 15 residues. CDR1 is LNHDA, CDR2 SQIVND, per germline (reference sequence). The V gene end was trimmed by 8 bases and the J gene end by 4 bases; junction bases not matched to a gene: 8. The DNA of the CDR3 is TGTGCCAGTTTACCCGGGACAGGGTTCACCGGGGAGCTGTTTTTT. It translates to CASLPGTGFTGELFF.

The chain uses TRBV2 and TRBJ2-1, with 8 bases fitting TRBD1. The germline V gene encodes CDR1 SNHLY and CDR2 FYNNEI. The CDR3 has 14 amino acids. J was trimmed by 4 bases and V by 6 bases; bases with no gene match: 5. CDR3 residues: CASSGTGDYNEQFF. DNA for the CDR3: TGTGCCAGCAGCGGGACAGGAGATTACAATGAGCAGTTCTTC.

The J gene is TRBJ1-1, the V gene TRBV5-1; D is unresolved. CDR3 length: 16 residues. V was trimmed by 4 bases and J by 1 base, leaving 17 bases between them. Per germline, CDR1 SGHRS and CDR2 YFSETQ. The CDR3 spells CASSPELMGANTEAFF. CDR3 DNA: TGCGCCAGCAGCCCGGAACTAATGGGTGCGAACACTGAAGCTTTCTTT. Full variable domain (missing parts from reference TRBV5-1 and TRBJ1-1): KAGVTQTPRYLIKTRGQQVTLSCSPISGHRSVSWYQQTPGQGLQFLFEYFSETQRNKGNFPGRFSGRQFSNSRSEMNVSTLELGDSALYLCASSPELMGANTEAFFGQGTRLTVV.

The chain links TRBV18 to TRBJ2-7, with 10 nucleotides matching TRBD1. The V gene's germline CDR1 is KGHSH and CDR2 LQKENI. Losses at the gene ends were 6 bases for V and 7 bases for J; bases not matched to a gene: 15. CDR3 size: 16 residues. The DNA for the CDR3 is TGTGCCAGCTCTTCGGCTGGGGGACAGGGGAGAACGGAGCAGTACTTC. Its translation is CASSSAGGQGRTEQYF.

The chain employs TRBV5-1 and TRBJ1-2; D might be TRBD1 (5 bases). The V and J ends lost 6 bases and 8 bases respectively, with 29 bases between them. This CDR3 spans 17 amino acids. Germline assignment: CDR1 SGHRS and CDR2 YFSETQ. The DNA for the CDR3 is TGCGCCAGCAATCCTACCCCGGGACGGGGGTTTGCGGAGGGCTACACCTTC. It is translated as CASNPTPGRGFAEGYTF.

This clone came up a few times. CDR3 bases: TGTGCCAGCAGTTCGACACCGCTCGCCCATGAGCAGTTCTTC. Its translation: CASSSTPLAHEQFF. This rearrangement joins TRBV27 to TRBJ2-1; D is ambiguous. Germline V gives CDR1 MNHEY, CDR2 SMNVEV (reference sequence). Trimming cost V 4 bases and J 8 bases, with 15 bases left between them. The CDR3 spans 14 residues.

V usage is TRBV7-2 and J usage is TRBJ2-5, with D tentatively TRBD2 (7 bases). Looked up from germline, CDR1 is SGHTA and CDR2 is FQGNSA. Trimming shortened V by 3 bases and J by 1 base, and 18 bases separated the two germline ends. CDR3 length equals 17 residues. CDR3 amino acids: CASSFLGGAGAQETQYF. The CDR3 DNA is TGTGCCAGCAGCTTTCTAGGGGGGGCGGGGGCCCAAGAGACCCAGTACTTC.

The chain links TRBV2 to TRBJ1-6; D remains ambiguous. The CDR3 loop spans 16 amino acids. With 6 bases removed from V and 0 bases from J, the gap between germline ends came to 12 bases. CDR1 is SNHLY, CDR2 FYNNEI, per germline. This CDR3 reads CASSDEQSSYNSPLHF. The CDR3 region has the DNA TGTGCCAGCAGCGACGAACAGAGCTCCTATAATTCACCCCTCCACTTT.

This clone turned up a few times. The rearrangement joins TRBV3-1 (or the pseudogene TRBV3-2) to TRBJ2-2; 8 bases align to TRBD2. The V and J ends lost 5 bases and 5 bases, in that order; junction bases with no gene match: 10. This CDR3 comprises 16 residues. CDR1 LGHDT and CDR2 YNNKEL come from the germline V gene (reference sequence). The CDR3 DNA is TGTGCCAGCAGCTCTTGGACTAGCCCGGGTACCGGGGAGCTGTTTTTT. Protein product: CASSSWTSPGTGELFF.

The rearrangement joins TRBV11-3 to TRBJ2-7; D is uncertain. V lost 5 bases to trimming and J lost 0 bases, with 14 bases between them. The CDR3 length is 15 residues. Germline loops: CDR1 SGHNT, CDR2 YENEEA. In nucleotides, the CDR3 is TGTGCCAGCAGCCCTCCCCCCGCAGACTCCTACGAGCAGTACTTC. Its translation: CASSPPPADSYEQYF.

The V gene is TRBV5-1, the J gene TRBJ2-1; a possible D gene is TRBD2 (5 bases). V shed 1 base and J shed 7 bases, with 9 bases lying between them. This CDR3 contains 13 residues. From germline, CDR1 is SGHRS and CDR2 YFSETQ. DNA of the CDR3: TGCGCCAGCAGCTTGATCGGCGGGAATGAGCAGTTCTTC. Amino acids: CASSLIGGNEQFF.

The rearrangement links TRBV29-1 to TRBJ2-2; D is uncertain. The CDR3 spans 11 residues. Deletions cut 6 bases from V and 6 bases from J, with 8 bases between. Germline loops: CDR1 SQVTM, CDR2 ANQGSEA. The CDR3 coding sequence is TGCAGCGTCAGGTCGGCCGGGGAGCTGTTTTTT. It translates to CSVRSAGELFF.

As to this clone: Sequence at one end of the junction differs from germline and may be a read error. CDR3 DNA: TGTGCCCCCAGTTGGTCGGCACCCCTCCACTTT. Translation: CAPSWSAPLHF. This chain connects TRBV24-1 to TRBJ1-6; D is unresolved. CDR3 length equals 11 residues. Germline V gene lookup returns CDR1 KGHDR and CDR2 SFDVKD.

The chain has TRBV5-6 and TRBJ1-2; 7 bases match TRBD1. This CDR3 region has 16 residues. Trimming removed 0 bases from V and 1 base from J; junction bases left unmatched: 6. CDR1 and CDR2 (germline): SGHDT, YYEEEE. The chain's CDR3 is CASSLAAGGINYGYTF. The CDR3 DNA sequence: TGTGCCAGCAGCTTGGCGGCAGGGGGAATTAACTATGGCTACACCTTC.

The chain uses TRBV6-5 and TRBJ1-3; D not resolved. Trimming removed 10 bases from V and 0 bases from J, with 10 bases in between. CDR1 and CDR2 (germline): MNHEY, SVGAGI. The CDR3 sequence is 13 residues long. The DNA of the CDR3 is TGTGCCACCCGACGGGACTCTGGAAACACCATATATTTT. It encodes CATRRDSGNTIYF.

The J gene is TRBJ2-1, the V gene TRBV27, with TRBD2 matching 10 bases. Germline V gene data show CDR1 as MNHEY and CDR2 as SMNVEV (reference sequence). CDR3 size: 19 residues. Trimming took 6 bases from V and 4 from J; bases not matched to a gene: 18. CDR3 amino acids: CASSRFFSGLAVLYNEQFF. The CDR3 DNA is TGTGCCAGCAGCCGATTTTTCAGTGGACTAGCGGTTTTGTACAATGAGCAGTTCTTC.

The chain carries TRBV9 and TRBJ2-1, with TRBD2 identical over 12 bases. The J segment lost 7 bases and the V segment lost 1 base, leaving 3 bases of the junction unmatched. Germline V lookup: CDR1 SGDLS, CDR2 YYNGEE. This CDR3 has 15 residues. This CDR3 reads CASSVTSGGLNEQFF. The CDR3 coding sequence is TGTGCCAGCAGCGTAACTAGCGGGGGGCTGAATGAGCAGTTCTTC.

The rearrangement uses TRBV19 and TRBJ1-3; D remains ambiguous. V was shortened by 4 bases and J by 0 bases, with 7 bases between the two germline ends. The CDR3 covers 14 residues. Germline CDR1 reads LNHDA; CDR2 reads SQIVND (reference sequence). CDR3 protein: CASSTGFSGNTIYF. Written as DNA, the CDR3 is TGTGCCAGTAGTACGGGATTCTCTGGAAACACCATATATTTT. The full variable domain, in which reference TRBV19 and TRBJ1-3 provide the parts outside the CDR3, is DGGITQSPKYLFRKEGQNVTLSCEQNLNHDAMYWYRQDPGQGLRLIYYSQIVNDFQKGDIAEGYSVSREKKESFPLTVTSAQKNPTAFYLCASSTGFSGNTIYFGEGSWLTVV.

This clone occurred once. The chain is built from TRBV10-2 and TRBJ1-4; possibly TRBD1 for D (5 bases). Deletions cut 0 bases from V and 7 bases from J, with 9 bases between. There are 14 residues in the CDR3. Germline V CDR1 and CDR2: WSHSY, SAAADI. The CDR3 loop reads CASSESRGSEKLFF. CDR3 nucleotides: TGCGCCAGCAGTGAGTCTCGGGGGAGTGAAAAACTGTTTTTT.

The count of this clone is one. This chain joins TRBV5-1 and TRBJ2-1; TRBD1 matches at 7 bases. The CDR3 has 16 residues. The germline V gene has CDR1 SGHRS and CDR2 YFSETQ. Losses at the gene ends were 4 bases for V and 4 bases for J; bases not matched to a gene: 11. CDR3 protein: CASSTRTGSEYNEQFF. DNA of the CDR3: TGCGCCAGCAGCACCCGGACAGGAAGTGAGTACAATGAGCAGTTCTTC.

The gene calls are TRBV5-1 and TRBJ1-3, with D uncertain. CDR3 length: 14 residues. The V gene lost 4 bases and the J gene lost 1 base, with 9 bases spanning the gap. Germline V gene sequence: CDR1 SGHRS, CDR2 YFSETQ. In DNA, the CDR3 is TGCGCCAGCAGCCCCAACCAGTCTGGAAACACCATATATTTT. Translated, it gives CASSPNQSGNTIYF.